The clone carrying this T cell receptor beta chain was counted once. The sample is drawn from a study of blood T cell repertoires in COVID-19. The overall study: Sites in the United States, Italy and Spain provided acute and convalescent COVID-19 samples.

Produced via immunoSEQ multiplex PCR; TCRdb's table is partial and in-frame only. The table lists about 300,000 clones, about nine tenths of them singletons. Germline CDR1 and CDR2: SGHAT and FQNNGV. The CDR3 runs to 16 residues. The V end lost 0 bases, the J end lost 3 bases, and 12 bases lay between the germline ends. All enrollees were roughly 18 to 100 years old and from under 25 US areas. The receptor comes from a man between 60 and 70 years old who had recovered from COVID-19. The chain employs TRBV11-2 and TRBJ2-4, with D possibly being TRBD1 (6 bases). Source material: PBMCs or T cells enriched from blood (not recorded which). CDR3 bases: TGTGCCAGCAGCTTAGAAGGGGGATTCGGCAAAAACATTCAGTACTTC. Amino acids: CASSLEGGFGKNIQYF.